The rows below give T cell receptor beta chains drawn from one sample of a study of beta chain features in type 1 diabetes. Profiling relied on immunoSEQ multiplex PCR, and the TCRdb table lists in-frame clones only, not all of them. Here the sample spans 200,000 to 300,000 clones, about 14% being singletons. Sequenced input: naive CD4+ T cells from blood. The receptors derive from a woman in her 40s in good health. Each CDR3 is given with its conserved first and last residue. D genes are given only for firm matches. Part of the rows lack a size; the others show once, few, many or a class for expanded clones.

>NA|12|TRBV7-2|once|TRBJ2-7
TGTGCCAGCAGCCCCGGGTCCTACGAGCAGTACTTC
CASSPGSYEQYF
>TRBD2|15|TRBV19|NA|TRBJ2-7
TGTGCCAGTAGTATATCAGCAGGGACTAACGACGAGCAGTACTTC
CASSISAGTNDEQYF
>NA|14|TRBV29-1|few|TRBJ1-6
TGCAGCGTTGCGTTTCGGGGGGCCGGATCACCCCTCCACTTT
CSVAFRGAGSPLHF
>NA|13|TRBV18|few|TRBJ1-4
TGTGCCAGCGCAAGGGGAACTAATGAAAAACTGTTTTTT
CASARGTNEKLFF
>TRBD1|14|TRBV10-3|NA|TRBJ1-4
TGTGCCATCAGTGGGACAGGGGGCGATGAAAAACTGTTTTTT
CAISGTGGDEKLFF
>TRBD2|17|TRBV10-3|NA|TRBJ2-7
TGTGCCATCAGTGAGGGACTAGCGGGGGGGCGGCCCTACGAGCAGTACTTC
CAISEGLAGGRPYEQYF
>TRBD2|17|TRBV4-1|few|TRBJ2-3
TGCGCCAGCAGAGTCGGACTAGCGGGGGGGCCAGCAGATACGCAGTATTTT
CASRVGLAGGPADTQYF
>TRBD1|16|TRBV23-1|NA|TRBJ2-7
TGCGCCAGCAGCCCCGGCGGGCAGGGGGCGCTTCACGAGCAGTACTTC
CASSPGGQGALHEQYF
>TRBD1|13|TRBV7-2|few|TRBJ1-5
TGTGCCAGCGGCATAGACAGGGGTCAGCCCCAGCATTTT
CASGIDRGQPQHF
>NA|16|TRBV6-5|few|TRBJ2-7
TGTGCCAGCAGTTACTCGAGGGCCAGGCGGGCCTACGAGCAGTACTTC
CASSYSRARRAYEQYF
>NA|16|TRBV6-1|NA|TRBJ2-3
TGTGCCAGCAGTGAGTTAGGGGGGGCCCCCACAGATACGCAGTATTTT
CASSELGGAPTDTQYF
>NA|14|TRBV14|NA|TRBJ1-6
TGTGCCAGCAGCCCCCCGGGGGTCGATTCACCCCTCCACTTT
CASSPPGVDSPLHF
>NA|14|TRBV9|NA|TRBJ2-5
TGTGCCAGCAGCCCCCGGGGGAGCCGGGAGACCCAGTACTTC
CASSPRGSRETQYF
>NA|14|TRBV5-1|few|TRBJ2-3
TGCGCCAGCAGCTTGGCCGTCGGGGGAGATACGCAGTATTTT
CASSLAVGGDTQYF
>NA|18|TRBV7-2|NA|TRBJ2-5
TGTGCCAGCAGCTTAGCCCCTTCCGACAGGCGGTACCAAGAGACCCAGTACTTC
CASSLAPSDRRYQETQYF